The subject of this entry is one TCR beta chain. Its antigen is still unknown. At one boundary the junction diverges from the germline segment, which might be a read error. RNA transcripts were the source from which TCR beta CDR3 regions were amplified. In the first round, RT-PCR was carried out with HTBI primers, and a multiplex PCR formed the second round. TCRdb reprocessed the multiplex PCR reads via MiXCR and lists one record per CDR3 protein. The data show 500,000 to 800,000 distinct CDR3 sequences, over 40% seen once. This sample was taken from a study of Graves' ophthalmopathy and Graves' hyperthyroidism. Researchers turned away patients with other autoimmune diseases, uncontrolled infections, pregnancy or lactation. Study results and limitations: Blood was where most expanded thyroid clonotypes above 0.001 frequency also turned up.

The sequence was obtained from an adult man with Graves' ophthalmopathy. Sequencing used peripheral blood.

The chain's CDR3 is CASSLESSYGQYF. The CDR3 DNA follows: TGTGCCAGCAGCTTAGAGTCCTCGTACGGGCAGTACTTC. This sequence joins TRBV7-8 and TRBJ2-7; D ambiguous. CDR1 and CDR2 from the germline V gene are SGHVS and FQNEAQ. The CDR3 runs to 13 residues.